Following are 6 T cell receptor beta chains from one sample sequenced in a study of OX40 agonist ivuxolimab in advanced cancers. Sequenced by immunoSEQ multiplex PCR; TCRdb stores in-frame clones only, minus some. The repertoire includes roughly 41,000 clones, about 88% of them detected once, and 12% sits in the top ten. The input for sequencing was CD4+ or CD8+ T cells sorted from blood, taken in a trial of the OX40 agonist ivuxolimab. The receptors derive from an adult with an advanced solid tumor such as melanoma, head and neck, liver or kidney cancer.

The CDR3 protein is CASSLNQGAPGELFF. As DNA, the CDR3 is TGTGCCAGCAGCTTAAACCAGGGGGCCCCCGGGGAGCTGTTTTTT. The V gene is TRBV7-3, the J gene TRBJ2-2, with 8 bases fitting TRBD1. The CDR3 sequence is 15 residues long. Germline values: CDR1 SGHTA, CDR2 FQGTGA. V was pared by 1 base and J by 6 bases, with 4 bases of the junction left unmatched.

This clone showed up just once. The rearrangement uses TRBV28 and TRBJ1-2; no definite D call. This CDR3 is built from 13 residues. Germline CDR1 and CDR2: MDHEN and SYDVKM. V lost 7 bases, J lost 6 bases, and 15 bases lay in between. The CDR3 nucleotides are TGTGCCAGCACCGAAGCCCAGTTCGATGGCTACACCTTC. Its translation is CASTEAQFDGYTF.

This rearrangement joins TRBV6-6 to TRBJ2-1; perhaps TRBD2 as D (5 bases). Germline V gene data show CDR1 as MNHNY and CDR2 as SVGAGI (reference sequence). V shed 5 bases and J shed 8 bases, with 16 bases lying between them. The CDR3 loop spans 14 amino acids. CDR3 amino acids: CASSPRDGEYEQFF. For the CDR3, the DNA is TGTGCCAGCAGTCCCAGAGACGGGGAATATGAGCAGTTCTTC.

The chain employs TRBV30 and TRBJ2-7, with D possibly TRBD1 on 6 matching bases. V was clipped by 5 bases and J by 6 bases, with 17 bases between them. This CDR3 spans 13 amino acids. Looked up from germline, CDR1 is GTSNPN and CDR2 is SVGIG (reference sequence). CDR3 sequence (DNA): TGTGCCTGGTCAACTGGGGGCTCAAGCGAGCAGTACTTC. Its protein product is CAWSTGGSSEQYF.

The gene calls are TRBV27 and TRBJ2-1, with D perhaps given as TRBD1 or TRBD2 (5 bases each). This CDR3 is built from 15 residues. Germline-derived CDR1 and CDR2 are MNHEY and SMNVEV (reference sequence). V was pared by 6 bases and J by 2 bases, with 14 bases between. CDR3 sequence (DNA): TGTGCCAGCAGACCCCGTGGGGGTACCTACAATGAGCAGTTCTTC. It yields the protein CASRPRGGTYNEQFF.

This clone occurred once. This chain uses TRBV11-2 with TRBJ1-5, with D unclear. Trimming cost V 0 bases and J 5 bases, with 5 bases left between them. Germline-derived CDR1 and CDR2 are SGHAT and FQNNGV. This CDR3 has 13 amino acids. The CDR3 bases are TGTGCCAGCAGCTTAGAGGGAGATCAGCCCCAGCATTTT. Protein sequence: CASSLEGDQPQHF.